Below, one T cell receptor beta chain is given with its context. The entry originates in a study of blood T cell repertoires in COVID-19. In the study overall: From T cells, B-cell-depleted T cells, or PBMCs came the material, which was cDNA or gDNA.

Cohort assignment relied on participant-reported clinical history. A COVID-19 case was met by exposed participants within 2 weeks before study entry. Produced via immunoSEQ multiplex PCR; TCRdb's table is partial and in-frame only. Of over 200,000 clones in the sample, approximately 88% were seen once. Germline loops: CDR1 LNHDA, CDR2 SQIVND (reference sequence). The length of the CDR3 is 16 residues. V dropped 0 bases and J dropped 1 base, with 13 bases sitting between them. This TCR derives from a woman aged 25 to 45 who had been exposed to COVID-19. Sequencing used PBMCs or T cells enriched from blood (not recorded which). The genes are TRBV19 and TRBJ2-7; D is ambiguous. This CDR3 is CASSIDLRHGSYEQYF. CDR3 coding DNA: TGTGCCAGTAGTATAGATTTGAGACATGGATCCTACGAGCAGTACTTC.